One and the same sample provided the 25 T cell receptor beta chains below, sequenced in a study of cytotoxic CD8 clonotypes in ibrutinib-treated CLL. TCRdb keeps only in-frame clones here, not all; method: immunoSEQ multiplex PCR. Of about 34,000 clones listed, roughly two thirds are singletons. Sequencing used PBMCs, obtained before ibrutinib treatment. The receptor source for this set is a human donor with chronic lymphocytic leukemia.

This chain links TRBV21-1 with TRBJ2-2; TRBD1, as called in the table, went unchecked against the DNA. TRBV21-1 is recorded as a pseudogene. The CDR3 contains 15 residues. This CDR3 is CASKGVPANTGELFF. The CDR3 coding sequence is TGTGCCAGTAAGGGGGTTCCGGCGAACACCGGGGAGCTGTTTTTT.

This chain connects TRBV29-1 to TRBJ2-1; tentatively, D is TRBD2 (6 bases). Germline V gives CDR1 SQVTM, CDR2 ANQGSEA. The CDR3 runs to 15 residues. Trimming removed 0 bases from V and 2 bases from J, with 11 bases in between. The CDR3 DNA is TGCAGCGTTGAAGAGGGTAGCGGAGCCTACAATGAGCAGTTCTTC. This codes for CSVEEGSGAYNEQFF.

The chain joins TRBV4-1 to TRBJ2-7; 13 nucleotides match TRBD2. Trimming took 3 bases from V and 5 from J; bases not matched to a gene: 10. The germline V gene encodes CDR1 MGHRA and CDR2 YSYEKL. The CDR3 spans 17 residues. The CDR3 nucleotides read TGCGCCAGCAGCCACCGACCCATAGGGACTAGCGGGAACGAGCAGTACTTC. Translated: CASSHRPIGTSGNEQYF.

The chain uses TRBV7-9 and TRBJ2-7, with D hard to call. The CDR3 has 13 residues. From germline, CDR1 is SEHNR and CDR2 FQNEAQ (reference sequence). V was trimmed by 4 bases and J by 3 bases, leaving 10 bases between them. CDR3 bases: TGTGCCAGCAGCTCCGGGCCCTTCTACGAGCAGTACTTC. It encodes CASSSGPFYEQYF.

This clone was picked up one time. V and J are TRBV7-2 and TRBJ2-5; 8 nucleotides align to TRBD2. J was trimmed by 5 bases and V by 5 bases; bases with no gene match: 10. The CDR3 has 15 residues. Per germline, CDR1 SGHTA and CDR2 FQGNSA. The DNA for the CDR3 is TGTGCCAGCAGCCAAGGACTAGCCCGCGGGGAGACCCAGTACTTC. The encoded protein is CASSQGLARGETQYF. Variable domain in full (rest from reference TRBV7-2 and TRBJ2-5): GAGVSQSPSNKVTEKGKDVELRCDPISGHTALYWYRQSLGQGLEFLIYFQGNSAPDKSGLPSDRFSAERTGGSVSTLTIQRTQQEDSAVYLCASSQGLARGETQYFGPGTRLLVL.

This clone was seen a few times. This chain uses TRBV28 with TRBJ2-7; TRBD1 agrees at 9 bases. Germline CDR1 MDHEN, CDR2 SYDVKM. This CDR3 is 15 amino acids long. J gave up 2 bases and V 8 bases, and 10 bases lay outside the gene matches. The CDR3 nucleotides are TGTGCCAGCGCCACAACTGGACAGGGGACCTACGAGCAGTACTTC. Protein: CASATTGQGTYEQYF.

This clone turned up a few times. The chain recombines TRBV19 with TRBJ2-7; 9 positions agree with TRBD1. Germline V gene sequence: CDR1 LNHDA, CDR2 SQIVND (reference sequence). The CDR3 contains 14 residues. V lost 3 bases and J lost 8; bases outside the gene matches: 8. The CDR3 is CASSIPGTGTKQYF. The CDR3 DNA is TGTGCCAGTAGTATTCCCGGGACAGGGACGAAGCAGTACTTC.

This clone was recorded only once. The chain joins TRBV19 to TRBJ2-3; D might be TRBD1 (6 bases). Germline CDR1 and CDR2: LNHDA and SQIVND (reference sequence). The V end was cut by 3 bases, the J end by 2 bases, with 21 bases between. This CDR3 is 18 amino acids long. This chain's CDR3 is CASSMRGSGVSLTDTQYF. CDR3 bases: TGTGCCAGTAGTATGAGGGGGTCAGGGGTCTCCCTCACAGATACGCAGTATTTT.

The rearrangement uses TRBV9 and TRBJ1-2, with 9 bases aligning to TRBD1. The CDR3 loop spans 14 amino acids. The germline CDR1 and CDR2 sequences are SGDLS and YYNGEE. With V trimmed by 3 bases and J by 8 bases, 8 bases remained unmatched. CDR3 in DNA: TGTGCCAGCAGCGAAGTACAGGGGGCGTGGGGCTACACCTTC. This gives the protein CASSEVQGAWGYTF.

The chain has TRBV10-3 and TRBJ1-3; 8 bases are a match to TRBD1. Germline values: CDR1 ENHRY, CDR2 SYGVKD. Trimming removed 10 bases from V and 0 bases from J; junction bases left unmatched: 5. The CDR3 is made up of 14 amino acids. Here the CDR3 DNA reads TGTGCCACCTGGGACAGGTTCTCTGGAAACACCATATATTTT. It yields the protein CATWDRFSGNTIYF.

This chain links TRBV28 with TRBJ2-7; a weak D match, TRBD1 (6 bases). V lost 6 bases to trimming and J lost 6 bases, with 18 bases between them. CDR1 MDHEN and CDR2 SYDVKM come from the germline V gene. This CDR3 contains 14 residues. The CDR3 protein is CASRGPGALFEQYF. CDR3 bases: TGTGCCAGCAGGGGCCCAGGGGCGCTTTTCGAGCAGTACTTC.

This clone was detected only a few times. The chain couples TRBV11-2 to TRBJ2-7, with unresolved D. CDR1 SGHAT and CDR2 FQNNGV come from the germline V gene. Trimming left V 6 bases short and J 7 bases short, with 13 bases between. This CDR3 has 12 residues. For the CDR3, the DNA is TGTGCCAGCAGTCAAAGAAGTCGGGAGCAGTACTTC. Its protein product is CASSQRSREQYF.

This clone has a single count. The V and J genes are TRBV18 and TRBJ2-3, with D maybe TRBD1 (5 bases). Germline values: CDR1 KGHSH, CDR2 LQKENI. Trimming took 3 bases from V and 3 from J, leaving 10 bases between them. The CDR3 runs 14 residues. CDR3 in amino acids: CASSPVDTTDTQYF. The CDR3 DNA is TGTGCCAGCTCACCCGTGGACACGACAGATACGCAGTATTTT.

The chain joins TRBV5-1 to TRBJ1-5; D is perhaps TRBD1 (6 bases). This CDR3 has 14 residues. Germline V gene lookup returns CDR1 SGHRS and CDR2 YFSETQ. Between the trimmed V and J ends, which lost 0 bases and 4 bases, there was a span of 8 bases. The CDR3: CASSLGTGNQPQHF. The CDR3 DNA is TGCGCCAGCAGCTTGGGTACAGGGAATCAGCCCCAGCATTTT.

V usage is TRBV27 and J usage is TRBJ1-5; 10 nucleotides line up with TRBD1. Germline V gives CDR1 MNHEY, CDR2 SMNVEV (reference sequence). J gave up 3 bases and V 3 bases, and 8 bases lay outside the gene matches. The length of the CDR3 is 17 residues. CDR3 DNA: TGTGCCAGCAGTTTTATTGGGACAGGGGTGAACAATCAGCCCCAGCATTTT. It is translated as CASSFIGTGVNNQPQHF.

This clone was seen once. The J gene is TRBJ1-1, the V gene TRBV28; 7 bases are shared with TRBD1. Germline values: CDR1 MDHEN, CDR2 SYDVKM. Unmatched junction bases numbered 5, after V lost 9 bases and J lost 1 base. CDR3 length: 13 amino acids. In DNA form, the CDR3 reads TGTGCCAGTCGGGACAGCCAGAACACTGAAGCTTTCTTT. Protein: CASRDSQNTEAFF.

The rearrangement joins TRBV9 to TRBJ1-5; D ambiguous. The CDR3 is 16 amino acids. Germline CDR1 and CDR2: SGDLS and YYNGEE. V lost 0 bases and J lost 3, with 13 bases in between. The CDR3 is CASSVDAGSPNQPQHF. Written as DNA, the CDR3 is TGTGCCAGCAGCGTAGACGCGGGTTCCCCCAATCAGCCCCAGCATTTT.

This chain connects TRBV7-2 to TRBJ2-3; tentatively, D is TRBD1 or TRBD2 (5 bases each). The germline V gene has CDR1 SGHTA and CDR2 FQGNSA. The CDR3 is 16 residues long. V lost 5 bases to trimming and J lost 3 bases, with 18 bases between them. CDR3 sequence (DNA): TGTGCCAGCAGCCTGGGGGTGGGGCTAGTTACAGATACGCAGTATTTT. Protein: CASSLGVGLVTDTQYF.

In this sample, this clone turned up a few times. V usage is TRBV5-1 and J usage is TRBJ1-1; D unresolved. There are 13 residues in the CDR3. Looked up from germline, CDR1 is SGHRS and CDR2 is YFSETQ. V shed 3 bases and J shed 4 bases, with 10 bases lying between them. CDR3 in amino acids: CASSSRMATEAFF. Here the CDR3 DNA reads TGCGCCAGCAGCTCCCGAATGGCCACTGAAGCTTTCTTT.

This clone was seen a few times. This chain uses TRBV7-9 with TRBJ2-7; weak D call: TRBD2 (7 bases). CDR1 and CDR2 from the germline V gene are SEHNR and FQNEAQ (reference sequence). Trimming removed 5 bases from V and 11 bases from J, with 13 bases in between. The CDR3 runs 11 residues. The CDR3, as DNA: TGTGCCAGCAGCCCGGGGGGCCGGGAGTACTTC. Translation: CASSPGGREYF.

The CDR3 loop reads CASSLEAGGLYNEQFF. In DNA form, the CDR3 reads TGTGCCAGCAGCTTAGAAGCGGGGGGGCTCTACAATGAGCAGTTCTTC. This sequence joins TRBV7-8 and TRBJ2-1, with 10 bases aligning to TRBD2. V shed 1 base and J 3 bases; nucleotides not matched to a gene: 3. Germline V gene sequence: CDR1 SGHVS, CDR2 FQNEAQ. The CDR3 spans 16 residues.

The J gene is TRBJ2-1, the V gene TRBV6-1; D remains unclear. This CDR3 contains 11 residues. Germline CDR1 MNHNS, CDR2 SASEGT. Trimming removed 3 bases at V and 6 bases at J, with 3 bases between. CDR3 nucleotides: TGTGCCAGCAGTGATGTCAATGAGCAGTTCTTC. It is translated as CASSDVNEQFF.

This chain uses TRBV27 with TRBJ2-7, with TRBD1 matching 10 bases. This CDR3 spans 14 amino acids. Germline CDR1 and CDR2: MNHEY and SMNVEV (reference sequence). Trimming at V came to 4 bases and at J to 6 bases, leaving 6 bases not matched to a gene. The CDR3 coding sequence is TGTGCCAGCAGTTACGACAGGGGGCTTGGCGAGCAGTACTTC. Encoded protein: CASSYDRGLGEQYF.

This clone is a singleton in its sample. This chain links TRBV9 with TRBJ2-3; 9 bases are a match to TRBD1. The CDR3 is 16 residues long. V shed 3 bases, J shed 4 bases, and the junction held 9 bases outside the gene matches. Germline loops: CDR1 SGDLS, CDR2 YYNGEE. The CDR3 protein is CASSAVPGQGADTQYF. The CDR3 DNA sequence: TGTGCCAGCAGCGCCGTCCCGGGACAGGGTGCAGATACGCAGTATTTT.

This clone was counted a few times. This chain links TRBV19 with TRBJ2-2; 14 bases are shared with TRBD2. V lost 7 bases to trimming and J lost 4 bases; unmatched junction nucleotides: 2. This CDR3 has 15 residues. Germline CDR1 LNHDA, CDR2 SQIVND (reference sequence). The DNA of the CDR3 is TGTGCCAGTATGGGACTAGCGGGGGCCACCGGGGAGCTGTTTTTT. Amino acid sequence: CASMGLAGATGELFF. The variable domain in full, with the rest retrieved from reference TRBV19 and TRBJ2-2, is DGGITQSPKYLFRKEGQNVTLSCEQNLNHDAMYWYRQDPGQGLRLIYYSQIVNDFQKGDIAEGYSVSREKKESFPLTVTSAQKNPTAFYLCASMGLAGATGELFFGEGSRLTVL.